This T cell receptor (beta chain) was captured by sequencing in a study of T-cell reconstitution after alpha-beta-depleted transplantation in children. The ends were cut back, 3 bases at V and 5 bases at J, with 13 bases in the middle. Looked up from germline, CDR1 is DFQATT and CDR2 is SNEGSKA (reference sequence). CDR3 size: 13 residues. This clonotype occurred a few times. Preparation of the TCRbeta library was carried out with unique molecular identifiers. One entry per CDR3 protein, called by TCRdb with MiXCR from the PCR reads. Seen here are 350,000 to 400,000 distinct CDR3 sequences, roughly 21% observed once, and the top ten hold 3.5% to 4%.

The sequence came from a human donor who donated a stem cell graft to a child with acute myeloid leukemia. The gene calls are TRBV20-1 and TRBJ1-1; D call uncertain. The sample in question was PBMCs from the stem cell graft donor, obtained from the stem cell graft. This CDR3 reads CSASILGRTEAFF. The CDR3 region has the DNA TGCAGTGCTAGTATACTTGGCCGGACTGAAGCTTTCTTT.